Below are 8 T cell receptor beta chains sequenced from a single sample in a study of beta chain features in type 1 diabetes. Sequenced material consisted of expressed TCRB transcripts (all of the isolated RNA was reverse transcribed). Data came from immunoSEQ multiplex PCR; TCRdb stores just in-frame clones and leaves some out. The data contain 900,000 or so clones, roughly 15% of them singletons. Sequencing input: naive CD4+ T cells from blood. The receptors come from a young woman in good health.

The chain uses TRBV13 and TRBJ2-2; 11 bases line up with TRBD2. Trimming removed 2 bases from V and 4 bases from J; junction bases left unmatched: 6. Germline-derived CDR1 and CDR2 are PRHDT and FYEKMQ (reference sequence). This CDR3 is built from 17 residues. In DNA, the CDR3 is TGTGCCAGCAGCTTACCCCCTAGCGGGAGGTCCACCGGGGAGCTGTTTTTT. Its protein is CASSLPPSGRSTGELFF.

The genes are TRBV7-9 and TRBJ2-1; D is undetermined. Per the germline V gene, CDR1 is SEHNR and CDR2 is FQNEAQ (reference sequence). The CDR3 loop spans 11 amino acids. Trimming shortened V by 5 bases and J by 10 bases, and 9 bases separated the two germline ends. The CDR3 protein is CASSQNLEQFF. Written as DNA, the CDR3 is TGTGCCAGCAGCCAGAACTTGGAGCAGTTCTTC.

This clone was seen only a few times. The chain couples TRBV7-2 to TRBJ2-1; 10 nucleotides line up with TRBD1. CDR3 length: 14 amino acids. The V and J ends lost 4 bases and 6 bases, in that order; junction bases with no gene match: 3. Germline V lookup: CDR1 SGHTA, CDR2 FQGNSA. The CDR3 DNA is TGTGCCAGCAGCTACGGGACAGGGGTCAATGAGCAGTTCTTC. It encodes CASSYGTGVNEQFF.

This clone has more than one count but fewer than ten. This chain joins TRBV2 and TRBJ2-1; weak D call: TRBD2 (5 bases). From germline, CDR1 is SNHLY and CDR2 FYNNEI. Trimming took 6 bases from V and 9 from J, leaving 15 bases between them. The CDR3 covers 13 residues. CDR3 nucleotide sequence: TGTGCCAGCAGGAAGGACGGCGCGGGTGAGCAGTTCTTC. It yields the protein CASRKDGAGEQFF.

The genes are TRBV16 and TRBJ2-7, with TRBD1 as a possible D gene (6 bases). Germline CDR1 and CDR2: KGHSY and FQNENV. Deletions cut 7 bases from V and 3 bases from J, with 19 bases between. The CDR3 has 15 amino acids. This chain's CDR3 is CASTDLRGSDYEQYF. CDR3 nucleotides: TGTGCCAGCACCGACCTCAGGGGATCAGACTACGAGCAGTACTTC.

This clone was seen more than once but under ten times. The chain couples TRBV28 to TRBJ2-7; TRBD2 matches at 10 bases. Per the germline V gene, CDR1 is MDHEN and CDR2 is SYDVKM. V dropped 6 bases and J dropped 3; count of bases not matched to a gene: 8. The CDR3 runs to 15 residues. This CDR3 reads CASSPAGGHVYEQYF. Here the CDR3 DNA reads TGTGCCAGCAGCCCAGCGGGAGGGCATGTCTACGAGCAGTACTTC.

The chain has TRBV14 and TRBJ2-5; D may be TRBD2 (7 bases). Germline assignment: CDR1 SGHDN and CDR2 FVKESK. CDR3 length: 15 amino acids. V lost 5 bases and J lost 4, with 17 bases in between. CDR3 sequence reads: CASSSPGGGRETQYF. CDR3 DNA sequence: TGTGCCAGCAGCTCTCCCGGGGGCGGGAGAGAGACCCAGTACTTC.

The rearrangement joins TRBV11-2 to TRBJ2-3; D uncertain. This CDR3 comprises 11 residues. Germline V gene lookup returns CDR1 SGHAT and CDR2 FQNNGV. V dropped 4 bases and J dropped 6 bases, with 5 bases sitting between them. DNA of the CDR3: TGTGCCAGCAGCTGGGCGGATACGCAGTATTTT. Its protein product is CASSWADTQYF.